This T cell receptor (beta chain) derives from a study of esophageal squamous cell carcinoma under preoperative chemotherapy. The time point is: before preoperative PTX-NDP chemotherapy. Before surgery, patients were given preoperative paclitaxel-nedaplatin chemotherapy. TCRdb recomputed calls from the PCR reads with MiXCR, one row per CDR3 protein. The table shows more than 15,000 distinct CDR3 sequences, with around 47% occurring only once. The CDR3 totals 16 residues. With 2 bases removed from V and 0 bases from J, the gap between germline ends came to 11 bases. The V gene's germline CDR1 is MNHNS and CDR2 SASEGT.

This sample was taken from a patient given preoperative chemotherapy. The chain uses TRBV6-1 and TRBJ2-1, with D tentatively TRBD1 or TRBD2 (6 bases each). This receptor was taken from a human donor with esophageal squamous cell carcinoma. The donor label of this sample is uncertain. The CDR3 loop is CASSEWRGSSYNEQFF. CDR3 in DNA: TGTGCCAGCAGTGAATGGAGGGGGAGCTCCTACAATGAGCAGTTCTTC.